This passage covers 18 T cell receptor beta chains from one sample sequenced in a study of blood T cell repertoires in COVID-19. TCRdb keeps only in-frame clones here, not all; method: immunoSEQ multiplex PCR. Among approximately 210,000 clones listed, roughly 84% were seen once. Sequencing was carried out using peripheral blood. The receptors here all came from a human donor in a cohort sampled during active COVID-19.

This CDR3 is CATRGGGGRNTEAFF. Here the CDR3 DNA reads TGCGCCACCCGGGGGGGAGGGGGCCGAAACACTGAAGCTTTCTTT. The gene calls are TRBV5-1 and TRBJ1-1; 7 bases line up with TRBD1. The trim removed 9 bases at V and 2 bases at J, leaving 13 bases unmatched. Germline assignment: CDR1 SGHRS and CDR2 YFSETQ. The CDR3 consists of 15 residues.

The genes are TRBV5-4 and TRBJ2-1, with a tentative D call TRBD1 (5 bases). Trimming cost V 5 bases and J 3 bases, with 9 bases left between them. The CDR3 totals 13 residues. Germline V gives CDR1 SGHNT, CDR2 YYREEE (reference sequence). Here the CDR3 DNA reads TGTGCCAGCAGTGTAAGGGGCTACAATGAGCAGTTCTTC. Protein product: CASSVRGYNEQFF.

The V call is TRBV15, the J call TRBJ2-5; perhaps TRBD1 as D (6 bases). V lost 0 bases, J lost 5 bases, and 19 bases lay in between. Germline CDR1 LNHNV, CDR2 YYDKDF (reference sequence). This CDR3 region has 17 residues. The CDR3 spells CATSRDAMGAPRETQYF. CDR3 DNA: TGTGCCACCAGCAGAGATGCTATGGGGGCGCCCCGGGAGACCCAGTACTTC. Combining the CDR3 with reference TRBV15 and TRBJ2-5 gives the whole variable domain DAMVIQNPRYQVTQFGKPVTLSCSQTLNHNVMYWYQQKSSQAPKLLFHYYDKDFNNEADTPDNFQSRRPNTSFCFLDIRSPGLGDTAMYLCATSRDAMGAPRETQYFGPGTRLLVL.

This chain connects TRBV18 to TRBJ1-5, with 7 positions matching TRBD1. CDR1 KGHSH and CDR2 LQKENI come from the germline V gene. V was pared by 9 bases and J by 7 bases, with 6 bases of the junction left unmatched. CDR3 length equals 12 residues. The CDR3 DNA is TGTGCCAGTTCGACAGGGTCGCAGCCCCAGCATTTT. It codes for CASSTGSQPQHF.

The CDR3 DNA is TGCGCCAGCAGCTTCGAGCCTAATAGCAATCAGCCCCAGCATTTT. Protein: CASSFEPNSNQPQHF. This chain links TRBV5-1 with TRBJ1-5; D unresolved. The germline V and J ends were trimmed by 2 bases and 0 bases, with 9 bases remaining between them. The CDR3 covers 15 residues. Germline V gives CDR1 SGHRS, CDR2 YFSETQ.

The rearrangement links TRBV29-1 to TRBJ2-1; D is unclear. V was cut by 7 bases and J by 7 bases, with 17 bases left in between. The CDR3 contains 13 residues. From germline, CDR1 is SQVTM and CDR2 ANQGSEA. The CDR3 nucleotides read TGCAGCGCCCGATCCCCATCCGGGAATGAGCAGTTCTTC. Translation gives CSARSPSGNEQFF.

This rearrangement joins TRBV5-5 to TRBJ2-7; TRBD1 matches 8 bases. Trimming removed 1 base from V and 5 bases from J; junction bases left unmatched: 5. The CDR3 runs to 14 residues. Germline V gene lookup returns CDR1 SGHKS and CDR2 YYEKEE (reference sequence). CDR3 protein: CASSLQGARNEQYV. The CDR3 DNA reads TGTGCCAGCAGCTTGCAGGGGGCCAGGAACGAGCAGTACGTC.

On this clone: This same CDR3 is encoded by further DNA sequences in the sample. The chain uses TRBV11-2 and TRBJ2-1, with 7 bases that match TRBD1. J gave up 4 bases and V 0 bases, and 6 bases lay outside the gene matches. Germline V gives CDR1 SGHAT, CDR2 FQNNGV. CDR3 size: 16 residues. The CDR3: CASSLDRDRGYNEQFF. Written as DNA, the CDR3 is TGTGCCAGCAGCTTAGACCGGGACAGAGGATACAATGAGCAGTTCTTC. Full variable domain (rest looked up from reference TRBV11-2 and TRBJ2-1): EAGVAQSPRYKIIEKRQSVAFWCNPISGHATLYWYQQILGQGPKLLIQFQNNGVVDDSQLPKDRFSAERLKGVDSTLKIQPAKLEDSAVYLCASSLDRDRGYNEQFFGPGTRLTVL.

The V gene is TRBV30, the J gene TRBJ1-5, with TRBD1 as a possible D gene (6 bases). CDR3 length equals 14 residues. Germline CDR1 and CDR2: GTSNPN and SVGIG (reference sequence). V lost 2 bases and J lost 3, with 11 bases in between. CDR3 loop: CAWSTGNPNQPQHF. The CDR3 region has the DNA TGTGCCTGGAGTACAGGGAACCCCAATCAGCCCCAGCATTTT.

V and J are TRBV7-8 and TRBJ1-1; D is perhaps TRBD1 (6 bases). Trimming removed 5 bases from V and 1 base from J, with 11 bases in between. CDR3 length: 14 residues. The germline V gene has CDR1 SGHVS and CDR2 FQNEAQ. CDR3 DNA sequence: TGTGCCAGCAGCCTTACACAGGGGAACACTGAAGCTTTCTTT. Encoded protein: CASSLTQGNTEAFF.

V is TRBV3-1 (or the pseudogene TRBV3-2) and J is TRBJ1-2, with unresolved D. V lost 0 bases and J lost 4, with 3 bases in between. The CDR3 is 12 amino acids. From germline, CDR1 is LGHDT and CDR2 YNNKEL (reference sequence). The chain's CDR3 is CASSQDFYGYTF. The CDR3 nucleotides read TGTGCCAGCAGCCAAGACTTCTATGGCTACACCTTC.

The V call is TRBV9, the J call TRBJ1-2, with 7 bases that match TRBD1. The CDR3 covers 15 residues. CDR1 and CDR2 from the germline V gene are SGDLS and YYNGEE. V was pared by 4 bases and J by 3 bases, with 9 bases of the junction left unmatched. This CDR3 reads CASSPHAGGYYGYTF. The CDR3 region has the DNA TGTGCCAGCAGCCCCCACGCAGGGGGTTACTATGGCTACACCTTC.

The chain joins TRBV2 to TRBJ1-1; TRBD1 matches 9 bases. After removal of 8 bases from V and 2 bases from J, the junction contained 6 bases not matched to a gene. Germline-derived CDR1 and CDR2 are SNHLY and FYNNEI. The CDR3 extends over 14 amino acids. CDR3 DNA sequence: TGTGCCAGCGGCCGGGGACAGGGCAACACTGAAGCTTTCTTT. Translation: CASGRGQGNTEAFF.

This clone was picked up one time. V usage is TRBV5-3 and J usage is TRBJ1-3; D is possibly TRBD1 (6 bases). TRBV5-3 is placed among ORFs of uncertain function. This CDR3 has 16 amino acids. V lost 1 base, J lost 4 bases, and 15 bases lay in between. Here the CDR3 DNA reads TGTGCCAGAAGCTTGCAGGACAGCCACCCGGGAAACACCATATATTTT. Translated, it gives CARSLQDSHPGNTIYF.

The CDR3 sequence: CASSVTSSNTGELFF. CDR3 nucleotides: TGTGCCAGCAGCGTTACTAGCTCGAACACCGGGGAGCTGTTTTTT. The V call is TRBV9, the J call TRBJ2-2; TRBD2 is a possible D gene (6 bases). The CDR3 extends over 15 amino acids. The V and J ends lost 2 bases and 0 bases respectively, with 8 bases between them. The germline CDR1 and CDR2 sequences are SGDLS and YYNGEE.

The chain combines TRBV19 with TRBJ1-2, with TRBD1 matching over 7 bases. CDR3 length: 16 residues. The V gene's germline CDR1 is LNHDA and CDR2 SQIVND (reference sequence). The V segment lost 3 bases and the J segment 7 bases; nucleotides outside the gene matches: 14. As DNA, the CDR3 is TGTGCCAGTAGTATCGAAGGGACAGATCCTGGCTTTGGCTACACCTTC. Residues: CASSIEGTDPGFGYTF.

Written as DNA, the CDR3 is TGTGCCAGCAGTAGGGGGACAGGGTCCCACGAGCAGTACGTC. Encoded protein: CASSRGTGSHEQYV. The chain combines TRBV2 with TRBJ2-7; TRBD1 agrees at 9 bases. The CDR3 is 14 residues long. CDR1 and CDR2 from the germline V gene are SNHLY and FYNNEI. After removal of 5 bases from V and 5 bases from J, the junction contained 7 bases not matched to a gene.

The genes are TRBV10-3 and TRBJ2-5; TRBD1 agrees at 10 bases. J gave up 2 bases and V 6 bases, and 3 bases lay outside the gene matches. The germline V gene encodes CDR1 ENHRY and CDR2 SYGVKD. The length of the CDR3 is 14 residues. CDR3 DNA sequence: TGTGCCATCAGCGACAGGGGGCCTCAAGAGACCCAGTACTTC. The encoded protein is CAISDRGPQETQYF.